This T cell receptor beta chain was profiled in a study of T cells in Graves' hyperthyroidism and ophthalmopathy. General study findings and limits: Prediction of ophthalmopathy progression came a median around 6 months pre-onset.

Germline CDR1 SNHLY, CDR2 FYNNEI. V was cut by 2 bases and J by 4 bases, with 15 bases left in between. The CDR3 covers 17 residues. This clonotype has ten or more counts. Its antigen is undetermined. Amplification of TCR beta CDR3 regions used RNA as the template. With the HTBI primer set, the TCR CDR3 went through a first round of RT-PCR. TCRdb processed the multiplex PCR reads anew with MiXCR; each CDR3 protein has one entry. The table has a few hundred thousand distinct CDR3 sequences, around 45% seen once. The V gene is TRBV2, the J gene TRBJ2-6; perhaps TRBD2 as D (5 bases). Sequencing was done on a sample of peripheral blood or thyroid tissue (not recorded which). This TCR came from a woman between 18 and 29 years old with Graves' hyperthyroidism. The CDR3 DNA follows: TGTGCCAGCAGTGAACTGGCTACTAGTTTAGGGGCCAACGTCCTGACTTTC. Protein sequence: CASSELATSLGANVLTF.